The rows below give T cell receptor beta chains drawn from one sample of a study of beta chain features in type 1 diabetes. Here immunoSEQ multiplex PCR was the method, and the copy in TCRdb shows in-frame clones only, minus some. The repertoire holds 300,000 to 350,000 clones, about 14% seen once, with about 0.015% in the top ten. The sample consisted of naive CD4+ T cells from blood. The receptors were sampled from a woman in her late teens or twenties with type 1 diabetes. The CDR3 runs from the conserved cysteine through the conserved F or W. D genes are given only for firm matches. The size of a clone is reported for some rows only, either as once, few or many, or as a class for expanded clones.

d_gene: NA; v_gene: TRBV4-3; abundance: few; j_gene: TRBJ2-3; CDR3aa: CASSPLGTGTDTQYF; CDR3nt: TGCGCCAGCAGCCCATTGGGAACAGGGACAGATACGCAGTATTTT
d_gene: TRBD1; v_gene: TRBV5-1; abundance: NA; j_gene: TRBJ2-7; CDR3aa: CASSLEGTGAEQYF; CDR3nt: TGCGCCAGCAGCTTGGAAGGGACAGGGGCCGAGCAGTACTTC
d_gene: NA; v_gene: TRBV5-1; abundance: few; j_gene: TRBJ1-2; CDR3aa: CASSPGQHYGYTF; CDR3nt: TGCGCCAGCAGCCCCGGACAGCACTATGGCTACACCTTC
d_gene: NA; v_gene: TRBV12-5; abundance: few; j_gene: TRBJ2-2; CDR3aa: CASGLEDRVTGELFF; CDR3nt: TGTGCTAGTGGTTTGGAGGACAGAGTCACCGGGGAGCTGTTTTTT
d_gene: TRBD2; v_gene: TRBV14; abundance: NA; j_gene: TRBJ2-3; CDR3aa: CASSQLSGRTDTQYF; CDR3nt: TGTGCCAGCAGCCAACTTAGCGGGAGGACAGATACGCAGTATTTT
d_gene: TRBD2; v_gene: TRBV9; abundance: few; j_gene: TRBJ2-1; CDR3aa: CASSVGTRLFF; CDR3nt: TGTGCCAGCAGCGTTGGGACTAGGCTGTTCTTC
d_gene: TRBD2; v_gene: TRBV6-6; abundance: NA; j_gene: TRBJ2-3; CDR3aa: CASSTGLATDTQYF; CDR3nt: TGTGCCAGCTCGACGGGACTAGCGACAGATACGCAGTATTTT
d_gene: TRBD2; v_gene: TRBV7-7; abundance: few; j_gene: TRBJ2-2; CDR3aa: CASSPSTSGANTGELFF; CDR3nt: TGTGCCAGCAGCCCTTCGACTAGCGGGGCGAACACCGGGGAGCTGTTTTTT
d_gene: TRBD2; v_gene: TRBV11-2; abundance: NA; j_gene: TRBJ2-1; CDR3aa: CASRHISGLAGYNEQFF; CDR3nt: TGTGCCAGCAGACACATCTCGGGACTAGCGGGTTACAATGAGCAGTTCTTC
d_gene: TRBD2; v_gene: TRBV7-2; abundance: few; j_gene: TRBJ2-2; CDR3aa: CASSLRPVGGGITGELFF; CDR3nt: TGTGCCAGCAGCTTACGTCCCGTGGGGGGGGGAATTACCGGGGAGCTGTTTTTT
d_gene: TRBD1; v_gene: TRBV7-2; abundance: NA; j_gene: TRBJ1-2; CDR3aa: CASSLGGQGAVYGYTF; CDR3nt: TGTGCCAGCAGCTTAGGGGGTCAGGGGGCCGTCTATGGCTACACCTTC
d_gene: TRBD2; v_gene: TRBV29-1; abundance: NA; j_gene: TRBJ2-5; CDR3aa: CSPLSRAGNNQETQYF; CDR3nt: TGCAGCCCATTGTCTCGAGCGGGGAATAACCAAGAGACCCAGTACTTC
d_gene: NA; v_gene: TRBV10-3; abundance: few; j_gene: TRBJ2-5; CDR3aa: CAITGRLQETQYF; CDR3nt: TGTGCCATCACAGGGCGGCTTCAAGAGACCCAGTACTTC
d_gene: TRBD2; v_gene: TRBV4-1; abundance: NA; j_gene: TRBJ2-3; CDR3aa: CASSHKREGPTDTQYF; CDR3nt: TGCGCCAGCAGCCACAAGCGGGAGGGCCCCACAGATACGCAGTATTTT
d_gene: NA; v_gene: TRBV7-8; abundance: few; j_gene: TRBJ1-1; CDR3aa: CASSSGTLAEAFF; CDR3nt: TGTGCCAGCAGCTCCGGGACACTGGCTGAAGCTTTCTTT
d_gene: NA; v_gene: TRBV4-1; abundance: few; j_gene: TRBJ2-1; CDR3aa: CASSQDPTTRSWGEQFF; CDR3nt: TGCGCCAGCAGCCAAGATCCGACTACCCGATCTTGGGGTGAGCAGTTCTTC
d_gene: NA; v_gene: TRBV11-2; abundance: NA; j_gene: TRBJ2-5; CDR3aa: CASSRPGRGVETQYF; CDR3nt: TGTGCCAGCAGCCGCCCGGGCAGGGGTGTGGAGACCCAGTACTTC
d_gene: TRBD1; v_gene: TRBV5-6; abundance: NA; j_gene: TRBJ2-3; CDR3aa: CASSTLQGSHTDTQYF; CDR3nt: TGTGCCAGCAGCACACTACAGGGGAGTCACACAGATACGCAGTATTTT
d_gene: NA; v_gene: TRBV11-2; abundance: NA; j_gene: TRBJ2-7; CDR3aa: CASSSRRRSSYEQYF; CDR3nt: TGTGCCAGCAGCTCGCGACGGAGGAGCTCCTACGAGCAGTACTTC
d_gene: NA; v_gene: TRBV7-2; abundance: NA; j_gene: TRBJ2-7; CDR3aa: CASSPLGEGGEQYF; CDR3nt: TGTGCCAGCAGCCCCCTAGGGGAAGGGGGTGAGCAGTACTTC
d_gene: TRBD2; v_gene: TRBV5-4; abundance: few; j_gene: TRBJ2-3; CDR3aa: CASSYPGLETDTQYF; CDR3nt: TGTGCCAGCAGCTATCCGGGACTAGAGACGGATACGCAGTATTTT
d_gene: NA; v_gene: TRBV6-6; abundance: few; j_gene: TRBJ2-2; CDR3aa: CASSYRVGRTGELFF; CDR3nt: TGTGCCAGCAGTTATCGGGTCGGTAGGACCGGGGAGCTGTTTTTT
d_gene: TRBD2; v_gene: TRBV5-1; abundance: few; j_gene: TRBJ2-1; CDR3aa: CASSPGTSGRSSYNEQFF; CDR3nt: TGCGCCAGCAGCCCCGGGACTAGCGGGAGGAGCTCCTACAATGAGCAGTTCTTC
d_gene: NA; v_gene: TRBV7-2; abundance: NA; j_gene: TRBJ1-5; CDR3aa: CASSLDSRGNQPQHF; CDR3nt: TGTGCCAGCAGCTTAGACAGCAGGGGCAATCAGCCCCAGCATTTT
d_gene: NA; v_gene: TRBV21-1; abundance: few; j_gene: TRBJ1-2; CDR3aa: CASRGQVDYGYTF; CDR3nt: TGTGCCAGCAGGGGACAGGTGGACTATGGCTACACCTTC
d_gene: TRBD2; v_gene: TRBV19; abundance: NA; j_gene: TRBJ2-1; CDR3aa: CASSKPLTLASGSYNEQFF; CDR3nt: TGTGCCAGTAGTAAACCCTTGACTCTGGCTAGCGGATCCTACAATGAGCAGTTCTTC
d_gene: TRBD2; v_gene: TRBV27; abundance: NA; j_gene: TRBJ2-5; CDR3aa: CASSPRTSGRGETQYF; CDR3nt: TGTGCCAGCAGTCCCAGGACTAGCGGGAGGGGGGAGACCCAGTACTTC
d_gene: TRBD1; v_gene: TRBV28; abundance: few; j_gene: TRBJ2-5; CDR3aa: CASSGQGPRYF; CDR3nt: TGTGCCAGCAGTGGACAGGGGCCCCGGTACTTC
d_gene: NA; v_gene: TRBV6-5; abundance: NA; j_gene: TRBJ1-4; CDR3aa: CASSYEFPVREKLFF; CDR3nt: TGTGCCAGCAGTTACGAGTTCCCGGTGAGGGAAAAACTGTTTTTT
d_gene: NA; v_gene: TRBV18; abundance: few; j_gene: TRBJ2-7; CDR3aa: CASSPQGLKEQYF; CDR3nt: TGTGCCAGCTCACCACAGGGGCTAAAAGAGCAGTACTTC
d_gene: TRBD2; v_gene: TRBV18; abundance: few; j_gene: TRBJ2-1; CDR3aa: CASSLGLGNEQFF; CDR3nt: TGTGCCAGCTCATTGGGACTAGGGAATGAGCAGTTCTTC
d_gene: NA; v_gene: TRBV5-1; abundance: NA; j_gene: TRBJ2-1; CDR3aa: CASSWEAGMDNEQFF; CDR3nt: TGCGCCAGCAGCTGGGAGGCAGGTATGGACAATGAGCAGTTCTTC
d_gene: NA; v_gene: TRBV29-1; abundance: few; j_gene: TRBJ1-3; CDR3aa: CSVGGVVGNTIYF; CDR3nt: TGCAGCGTTGGGGGGGTGGTTGGAAACACCATATATTTT
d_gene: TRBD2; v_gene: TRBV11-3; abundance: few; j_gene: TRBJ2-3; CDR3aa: CASSRTAGGTDTQYF; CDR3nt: TGTGCCAGCAGCCGAACGGCGGGAGGTACAGATACGCAGTATTTT
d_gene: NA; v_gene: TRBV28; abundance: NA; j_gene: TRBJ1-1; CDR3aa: CASSLLGGLRTFF; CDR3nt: TGTGCCAGCAGTTTACTCGGGGGGCTAAGGACTTTCTTT
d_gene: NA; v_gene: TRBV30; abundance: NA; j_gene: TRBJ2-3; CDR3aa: CAWSNSDTQYF; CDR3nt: TGTGCCTGGAGTAACAGCGATACGCAGTATTTT
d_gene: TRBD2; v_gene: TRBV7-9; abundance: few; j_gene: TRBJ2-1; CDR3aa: CASSLDGGSGRNEQFF; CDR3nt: TGTGCCAGCAGCTTAGATGGCGGGAGCGGGCGCAATGAGCAGTTCTTC
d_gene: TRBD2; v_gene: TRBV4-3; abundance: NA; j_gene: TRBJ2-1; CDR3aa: CASSQRPQTSGNNEQFF; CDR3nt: TGCGCCAGCAGCCAACGCCCCCAAACTAGCGGTAACAATGAGCAGTTCTTC
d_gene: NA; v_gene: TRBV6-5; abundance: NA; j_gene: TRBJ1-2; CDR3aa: CASSYGGNYGYTF; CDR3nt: TGTGCCAGCAGTTACGGGGGGAACTATGGCTACACCTTC
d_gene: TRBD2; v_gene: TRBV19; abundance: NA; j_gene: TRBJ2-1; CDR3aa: CASSIRPLAGAEQFF; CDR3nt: TGTGCCAGTAGTATTCGTCCCTTAGCGGGAGCTGAGCAGTTCTTC
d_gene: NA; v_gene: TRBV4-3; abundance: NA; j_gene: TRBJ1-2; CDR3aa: CASSQDGAGDRGYTF; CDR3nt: TGCGCCAGCAGCCAAGACGGCGCAGGGGATCGTGGCTACACCTTC
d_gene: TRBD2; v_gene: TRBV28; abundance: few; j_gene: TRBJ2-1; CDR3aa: CASSLPLGLAETNEQFF; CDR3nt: TGTGCCAGCAGTTTACCGTTGGGACTAGCGGAGACCAATGAGCAGTTCTTC
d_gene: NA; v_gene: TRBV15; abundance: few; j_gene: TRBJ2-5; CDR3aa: CATSRGPRGREETQYF; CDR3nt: TGTGCCACCAGCAGAGGACCCAGGGGACGCGAAGAGACCCAGTACTTC
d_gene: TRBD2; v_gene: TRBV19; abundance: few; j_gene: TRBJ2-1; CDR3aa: CAGRPGLAKGFF; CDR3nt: TGTGCCGGCCGTCCGGGACTAGCGAAGGGGTTCTTC
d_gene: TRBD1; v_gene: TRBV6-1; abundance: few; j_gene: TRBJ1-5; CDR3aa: CASSYRGTSNQPQHF; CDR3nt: TGTGCCAGCAGCTACAGGGGTACATCGAATCAGCCCCAGCATTTT
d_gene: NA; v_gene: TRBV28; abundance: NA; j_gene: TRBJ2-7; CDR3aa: CASSSTDPRGFGQYF; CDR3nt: TGTGCCAGCAGCTCGACGGACCCCAGGGGATTTGGGCAGTACTTC
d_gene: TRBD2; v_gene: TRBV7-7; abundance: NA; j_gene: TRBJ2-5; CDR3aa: CASSPGLAGHETQYF; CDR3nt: TGTGCCAGCAGCCCGGGACTAGCGGGACACGAGACCCAGTACTTC
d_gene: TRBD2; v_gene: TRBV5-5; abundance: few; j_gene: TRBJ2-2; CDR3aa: CASSAGLAVNTGELFF; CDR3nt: TGTGCCAGCAGCGCGGGACTAGCAGTGAACACCGGGGAGCTGTTTTTT